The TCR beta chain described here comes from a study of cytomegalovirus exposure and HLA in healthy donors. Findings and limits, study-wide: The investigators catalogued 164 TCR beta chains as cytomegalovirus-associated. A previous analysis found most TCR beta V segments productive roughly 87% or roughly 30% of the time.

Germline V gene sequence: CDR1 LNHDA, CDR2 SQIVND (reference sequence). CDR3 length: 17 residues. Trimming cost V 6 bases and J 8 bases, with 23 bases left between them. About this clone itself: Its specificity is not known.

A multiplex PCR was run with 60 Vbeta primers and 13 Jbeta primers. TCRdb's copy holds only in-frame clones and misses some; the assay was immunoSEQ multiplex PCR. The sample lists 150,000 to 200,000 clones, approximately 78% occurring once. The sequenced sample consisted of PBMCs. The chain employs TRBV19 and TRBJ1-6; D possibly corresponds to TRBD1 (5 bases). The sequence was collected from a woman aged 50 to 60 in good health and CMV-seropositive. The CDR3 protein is CASRMGGWGRLDSPLHF. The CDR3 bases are TGTGCCAGTAGAATGGGAGGTTGGGGACGTCTGGATTCACCCCTCCACTTT.